The next 32 T cell receptor beta chains were all read from a single sample in a study of response to subunit inactivated influenza vaccine. One entry per CDR3 protein results from TCRdb running MiXCR on the RT-PCR reads. Among about 570,000 distinct CDR3 sequences, over 9.5% were seen once, and the ten largest hold around 9.6%. This specimen was PBMCs from blood, taken on the day of vaccination. Receptors were obtained from a man in his fifties who received an inactivated influenza vaccine.

The chain uses TRBV25-1 and TRBJ2-7; the D is unclear. The CDR3 has 15 amino acids. Germline lookup yields CDR1 MGHDK and CDR2 SYGVNS. The germline V and J ends were trimmed by 5 bases and 3 bases, with 17 bases remaining between them. The CDR3 spells CASSSSPDPHYEQYF. The CDR3 nucleotides are TGTGCCAGCAGTTCCTCCCCGGACCCGCACTACGAGCAGTACTTC.

The table lists this clonotype with a few counts. The chain couples TRBV27 to TRBJ1-1; TRBD1 might be the D (6 bases). The CDR3 runs to 15 residues. Germline CDR1 reads MNHEY; CDR2 reads SMNVEV (reference sequence). V was pared by 2 bases and J by 3 bases, with 13 bases between. The chain's CDR3 is CASSLQGRIDTEAFF. The CDR3, as DNA: TGTGCCAGCAGTTTACAGGGGAGGATCGACACTGAAGCTTTCTTT.

This chain links TRBV20-1 with TRBJ1-4; TRBD1 might be the D (5 bases). Germline CDR1 and CDR2: DFQATT and SNEGSKA (reference sequence). Trimming took 0 bases from V and 10 from J, leaving 9 bases between them. CDR3 length: 12 residues. CDR3 residues: CSARDQGAKLFF. In DNA form, the CDR3 reads TGCAGTGCTAGAGATCAAGGGGCAAAACTGTTTTTT.

In its sample, this clonotype was seen a few times. The chain couples TRBV20-1 to TRBJ2-1, with TRBD1 matching 9 bases. V dropped 0 bases and J dropped 5; count of bases not matched to a gene: 8. CDR1 is DFQATT, CDR2 SNEGSKA, per germline (reference sequence). CDR3 size: 16 residues. The CDR3 bases are TGCAGTGCTAGAGATCCTGGACAGGGGTTTGACAATGAGCAGTTCTTC. Its translation is CSARDPGQGFDNEQFF.

This clonotype has at least ten counts. V is TRBV27 and J is TRBJ2-3; the D is unclear. The germline V gene has CDR1 MNHEY and CDR2 SMNVEV (reference sequence). The CDR3 runs 16 residues. V lost 0 bases to trimming and J lost 6 bases, with 16 bases between them. The CDR3 sequence: CASSLSFPALEDTQYF. DNA of the CDR3: TGTGCCAGCAGTTTATCGTTCCCAGCGCTCGAGGATACGCAGTATTTT.

The chain couples TRBV28 to TRBJ2-5; TRBD2 matches 8 bases. Germline V gives CDR1 MDHEN, CDR2 SYDVKM. The V segment lost 4 bases and the J segment 4 bases; nucleotides outside the gene matches: 8. The length of the CDR3 is 15 residues. CDR3 DNA: TGTGCCAGCAGTTGGTTCCGGCTAGCGGGAGAGACCCAGTACTTC. Protein product: CASSWFRLAGETQYF.

The chain combines TRBV4-2 with TRBJ1-4; D gene unclear. The germline V gene has CDR1 LGHNA and CDR2 YNFKEQ. CDR3 length: 16 amino acids. The ends were cut back, 1 base at V and 7 bases at J, with 16 bases in the middle. The CDR3 DNA reads as TGTGCCAGCAGCCAAGGGCTTCGAGGGCTCGGTGAAAAACTGTTTTTT. Translating it yields CASSQGLRGLGEKLFF.

In the case of this clonotype: One base away lies a much larger clone, so this may be a sequencing read error. The chain uses TRBV5-1 and TRBJ2-7; TRBD1 matches at 7 bases. The CDR3 totals 13 residues. The germline CDR1 and CDR2 sequences are SGHRS and YFSETQ. CDR3 coding DNA: TGCGCCAGCAGCTTGTGGACAGGCTACGAGCACTACTTC. It translates to CASSLWTGYEHYF.

The table lists this clonotype with a few counts. The CDR3 spells CASRSLTGGYTEAFF. DNA of the CDR3: TGTGCCAGCAGATCCCTGACAGGGGGCTACACTGAAGCTTTCTTT. This chain joins TRBV6-1 and TRBJ1-1, with TRBD1 matching 10 bases. The CDR3 is 15 residues long. The V segment lost 6 bases and the J segment 3 bases; nucleotides outside the gene matches: 7. CDR1 and CDR2 (germline): MNHNS, SASEGT.

V is TRBV9 and J is TRBJ2-3, with 7 nucleotides matching TRBD2. This CDR3 comprises 16 residues. V lost 4 bases to trimming and J lost 3 bases; unmatched junction nucleotides: 11. Per the germline V gene, CDR1 is SGDLS and CDR2 is YYNGEE. The chain's CDR3 is CASSPYGLAATDTQYF. CDR3 in DNA: TGTGCCAGCAGCCCCTATGGGCTAGCGGCAACAGATACGCAGTATTTT. Full variable domain (missing parts from reference TRBV9 and TRBJ2-3): DSGVTQTPKHLITATGQRVTLRCSPRSGDLSVYWYQQSLDQGLQFLIQYYNGEERAKGNILERFSAQQFPDLHSELNLSSLELGDSALYFCASSPYGLAATDTQYFGPGTRLTVL.

J is TRBJ2-3 and V is TRBV4-2, with D unclear. The CDR3 contains 15 residues. Germline V lookup: CDR1 LGHNA, CDR2 YNFKEQ. V lost 0 bases and J 15 bases, leaving 22 bases between the germline ends. The CDR3 DNA follows: TGTGCCAGCAGCCAAGATGTCGGATTGGCTATTTTCGATTATTTT. This codes for CASSQDVGLAIFDYF.

This clonotype showed up just a few times. The chain couples TRBV27 to TRBJ2-7; D may correspond to TRBD1 or TRBD2 (6 bases each). Trimming shortened V by 6 bases and J by 3 bases, and 21 bases separated the two germline ends. The CDR3 length is 16 residues. Germline lookup yields CDR1 MNHEY and CDR2 SMNVEV (reference sequence). The CDR3 coding sequence is TGTGCCAGCAGCTTGACTAGGGGGGCCGGATACTACGAGCAGTACTTC. Translated, it gives CASSLTRGAGYYEQYF.

This chain links TRBV10-3 with TRBJ1-2; D possibly corresponds to TRBD1 (5 bases). CDR3 size: 16 residues. V was trimmed by 2 bases and J by 4 bases, leaving 17 bases between them. Per the germline V gene, CDR1 is ENHRY and CDR2 is SYGVKD. CDR3 coding DNA: TGTGCCATCAGTGAGATCAGTTTGACAGCCTCCTATGGCTACACCTTC. This gives the protein CAISEISLTASYGYTF.

This clonotype showed up just a few times. The chain's CDR3 is CASSPNYALEQYF. CDR3 DNA sequence: TGTGCCAGCAGTCCTAACTACGCGCTCGAGCAGTACTTC. The gene calls are TRBV27 and TRBJ2-7, with unresolved D. Deletions cut 5 bases from V and 6 bases from J, with 14 bases between. The CDR3 is 13 amino acids. From germline, CDR1 is MNHEY and CDR2 SMNVEV (reference sequence).

In its sample, this clonotype was seen a few times. The chain carries TRBV29-1 and TRBJ2-3; D ambiguous. Germline CDR1 is SQVTM and CDR2 is ANQGSEA. CDR3 size: 11 residues. The V gene lost 3 bases and the J gene lost 6 bases, with 7 bases spanning the gap. This CDR3 reads CSVDSVDTQYF. The CDR3 nucleotides read TGCAGCGTTGATTCTGTGGATACGCAGTATTTT.

The rearrangement joins TRBV12-5 to TRBJ2-1; 14 bases are a match to TRBD2. Germline assignment: CDR1 LGHNT and CDR2 FRNRAP. This CDR3 region has 17 residues. J was trimmed by 8 bases and V by 4 bases; bases with no gene match: 10. The CDR3, as DNA: TGTGCTAGTGGTTGGCGAGGGACTAGCGGGAGTTTGGATGAGCAGTTCTTC. Amino acid sequence: CASGWRGTSGSLDEQFF. Full variable domain (rest looked up from reference TRBV12-5 and TRBJ2-1): DARVTQTPRHKVTEMGQEVTMRCQPILGHNTVFWYRQTMMQGLELLAYFRNRAPLDDSGMPKDRFSAEMPDATLATLKIQPSEPRDSAVYFCASGWRGTSGSLDEQFFGPGTRLTVL.

This clonotype was seen a handful of times. The V gene is TRBV7-9, the J gene TRBJ2-6, with D unresolved. V was pared by 5 bases and J by 2 bases, with 13 bases between. The CDR3 runs to 16 residues. The germline V gene encodes CDR1 SEHNR and CDR2 FQNEAQ (reference sequence). CDR3 DNA sequence: TGTGCCAGCAGCCGAAGTCTCATCCCTGGGGCCAACGTCCTGACTTTC. This gives the protein CASSRSLIPGANVLTF.

In this sample, this clonotype turned up a few times. The chain is built from TRBV7-2 and TRBJ2-4, with unresolved D. The CDR3 totals 14 residues. Deletions cut 3 bases from V and 0 bases from J, with 6 bases between. Germline V gives CDR1 SGHTA, CDR2 FQGNSA. The CDR3 nucleotides read TGTGCCAGCAGCTTCAGACTAGCCAAAAACATTCAGTACTTC. Protein: CASSFRLAKNIQYF.

Only a few counts were recorded for this clonotype. The chain uses TRBV3-1 and TRBJ2-5; D ambiguous. V dropped 1 base and J dropped 9 bases, with 6 bases sitting between them. The CDR3 contains 11 residues. The germline V gene has CDR1 LGHDT and CDR2 YNNKEL (reference sequence). The chain's CDR3 is CASSQGPPQYF. In DNA, the CDR3 is TGTGCCAGCAGCCAAGGACCCCCCCAGTACTTC.

In the case of this clonotype: It may be a read error: a sequence one base away is much more abundant. The V and J genes are TRBV4-3 and TRBJ2-2; D not resolved. This CDR3 region has 14 residues. Germline lookup yields CDR1 LGHNA and CDR2 YSLEER. This CDR3 reads CASRQGFSTGELFF. The DNA for the CDR3 is TGCGCCAGCAGACAAGGCTTTAGTACCGGGGAGCTGTTTTTT.

The CDR3 nucleotides are TGTGCCAGCAGCTCGAGGACAGGGGATATAACTGGAAACACCATATATTTT. It yields the protein CASSSRTGDITGNTIYF. This chain connects TRBV7-6 to TRBJ1-3; the match to TRBD1 covers 9 bases. Germline CDR1 reads SGHVS; CDR2 reads FNYEAQ. The CDR3 covers 17 residues. V lost 4 bases and J lost 2; bases outside the gene matches: 9. Using reference TRBV7-6 and TRBJ1-3 for the parts outside the CDR3, the full variable domain is GAGVSQSPRYKVTKRGQDVALRCDPISGHVSLYWYRQALGQGPEFLTYFNYEAQQDKSGLPNDRFSAERPEGSISTLTIQRTEQRDSAMYRCASSSRTGDITGNTIYFGEGSWLTVV.

The chain joins TRBV5-1 to TRBJ2-3, with 11 nucleotides matching TRBD1. Per the germline V gene, CDR1 is SGHRS and CDR2 is YFSETQ. Losses at the gene ends were 2 bases for V and 1 base for J; bases not matched to a gene: 3. The CDR3 runs 16 residues. Here the CDR3 DNA reads TGCGCCAGCAGCTTCGGACAGGGGGCCCGCACAGATACGCAGTATTTT. This encodes CASSFGQGARTDTQYF. Complete variable domain (other parts from reference TRBV5-1 and TRBJ2-3): KAGVTQTPRYLIKTRGQQVTLSCSPISGHRSVSWYQQTPGQGLQFLFEYFSETQRNKGNFPGRFSGRQFSNSRSEMNVSTLELGDSALYLCASSFGQGARTDTQYFGPGTRLTVL.

The V and J genes are TRBV6-4 and TRBJ2-3; tentative D call: TRBD1 (6 bases). The CDR3 consists of 17 residues. V lost 7 bases, J lost 6 bases, and 26 bases lay in between. In germline, CDR1 is MRHNA, CDR2 SNTAGT. DNA for the CDR3: TGTGCCAGCAAAACAAAACAGGGCATTCGTTCTGGGGATACGCAGTATTTT. It specifies CASKTKQGIRSGDTQYF.

The table lists this clonotype with a few counts. This sequence joins TRBV7-2 and TRBJ2-1, with a tentative D call TRBD2 (5 bases). This CDR3 is 15 amino acids long. Germline lookup yields CDR1 SGHTA and CDR2 FQGNSA. V shed 2 bases and J shed 2 bases, with 10 bases lying between them. The CDR3 nucleotides read TGTGCCAGCAGCTTAAGTGGAGGCCCCTACAATGAGCAGTTCTTC. Amino acid sequence: CASSLSGGPYNEQFF.

This rearrangement joins TRBV7-9 to TRBJ2-5, with D possibly TRBD1 on 6 matching bases. Looked up from germline, CDR1 is SEHNR and CDR2 is FQNEAQ (reference sequence). The CDR3 contains 16 residues. Trimming removed 6 bases from V and 7 bases from J, with 24 bases in between. CDR3 sequence: CASRQGPRGERGTQYF. DNA for the CDR3: TGTGCCAGCAGGCAGGGGCCACGAGGTGAACGAGGGACCCAGTACTTC.

This clonotype was detected a few times. The rearrangement uses TRBV7-8 and TRBJ1-1, with 10 bases identical to TRBD1. The CDR3 has 17 residues. Germline V gives CDR1 SGHVS, CDR2 FQNEAQ. With 5 bases clipped from V and 4 bases from J, the junction kept 13 bases outside the gene matches. The CDR3 bases are TGTGCCAGCAGCCGACGGGACAGGGGTCTTGGATTCACTGAAGCTTTCTTT. Translating it yields CASSRRDRGLGFTEAFF.

This clonotype occurred a few times. This chain connects TRBV19 to TRBJ2-3; no clear D gene. This CDR3 is 12 amino acids long. V was cut by 5 bases and J by 9 bases, with 12 bases left in between. CDR1 is LNHDA and CDR2 is SQIVND in the germline V gene (reference sequence). Here the CDR3 reads CASSPSGRTQYF. The CDR3 nucleotides are TGTGCCAGTAGTCCCTCTGGCCGCACGCAGTATTTT.

The chain carries TRBV29-1 and TRBJ2-1; 10 bases are a match to TRBD2. The trim removed 6 bases at V and 7 bases at J, leaving 9 bases unmatched. Looked up from germline, CDR1 is SQVTM and CDR2 is ANQGSEA. The CDR3 length is 14 residues. In DNA, the CDR3 is TGCAGCGTAGAACTAGCGGGAAGGGAGAATGAGCAGTTCTTC. Its protein is CSVELAGRENEQFF.

This clonotype was seen only a few times. V and J are TRBV20-1 and TRBJ2-3; TRBD2 agrees at 11 bases. Trimming took 6 bases from V and 1 from J; bases not matched to a gene: 6. The CDR3 runs to 15 residues. The germline V gene has CDR1 DFQATT and CDR2 SNEGSKA (reference sequence). CDR3 sequence reads: CSATILAGGTDTQYF. In DNA form, the CDR3 reads TGCAGTGCGACCATACTAGCGGGGGGCACAGATACGCAGTATTTT.

This clonotype was detected only a few times. The chain couples TRBV12-3 or TRBV12-4 to TRBJ2-5, with a tentative D call TRBD1 (7 bases). This CDR3 is built from 16 residues. V was trimmed by 5 bases and J by 5 bases, leaving 21 bases between them. CDR3 in amino acids: CASSLRRQGGGETQYF. The CDR3, as DNA: TGTGCCAGCAGTCTACGTCGACAGGGAGGTGGGGAGACCCAGTACTTC.

This clonotype has just one count. This may be a read error, as it is one base from a much larger clone. This sequence joins TRBV2 and TRBJ1-1; no definite D call. Germline V gene lookup returns CDR1 SNHLY and CDR2 FYNNEI. The CDR3 has 11 residues. The V end was cut by 3 bases, the J end by 11 bases, with 10 bases between. CDR3: CASSEVILAFF. CDR3 DNA sequence: TGTGCCAGCAGTGAGGTCATTTTGGCTTTCTTT. The full variable domain, with the rest looked up from reference TRBV2 and TRBJ1-1, is EPEVTQTPSHQVTQMGQEVILRCVPISNHLYFYWYRQILGQKVEFLVSFYNNEISEKSEIFDDQFSVERPDGSNFTLKIRSTKLEDSAMYFCASSEVILAFFGQGTRLTVV.

This clonotype showed up just a few times. The chain uses TRBV4-2 and TRBJ2-7; D is ambiguous. Trimming stripped 0 bases from V and 4 bases from J, with 10 bases between. The CDR3 runs to 14 residues. Germline V gives CDR1 LGHNA, CDR2 YNFKEQ. For the CDR3, the DNA is TGTGCCAGCAGCCAAGAGACCAACGCTTACGAGCAGTACTTC. It specifies CASSQETNAYEQYF.